The present TCR beta chain was sequenced within a study of blood T cell repertoires in COVID-19. As for the study in general: The study drew acute and convalescent COVID-19 samples from the United States, Italy and Spain.

Repertoires were generated with immunoSEQ multiplex PCR, while TCRdb's copy carries only in-frame clones and drops some. The table shows over 150,000 clones, with around 85% occurring only once. Individuals aged about 18 to 95 years were recruited from some 26 US areas. The CDR3 is 18 residues long. Per germline, CDR1 KGHDR and CDR2 SFDVKD. Trimming at V came to 6 bases and at J to 1 base, leaving 13 bases not matched to a gene. The V and J genes are TRBV24-1 and TRBJ2-3; 9 nucleotides align to TRBD2. The TCR originated in a man in his forties who had recovered from COVID-19. Sequencing input: PBMCs or T cells enriched from blood (not recorded which). The CDR3 nucleotides are TGTGCCACCAGTCGGGCGGCGGGAGGGCCTGAGGGCACAGATACGCAGTATTTT. It yields the protein CATSRAAGGPEGTDTQYF.